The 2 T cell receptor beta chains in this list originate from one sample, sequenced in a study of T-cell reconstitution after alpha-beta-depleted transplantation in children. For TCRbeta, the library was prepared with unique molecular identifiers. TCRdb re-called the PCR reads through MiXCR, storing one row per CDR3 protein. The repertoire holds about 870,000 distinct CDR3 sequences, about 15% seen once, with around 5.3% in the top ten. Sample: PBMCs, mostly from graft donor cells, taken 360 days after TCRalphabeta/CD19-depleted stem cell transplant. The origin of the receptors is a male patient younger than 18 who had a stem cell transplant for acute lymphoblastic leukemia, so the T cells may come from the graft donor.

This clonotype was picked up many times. CDR3 in DNA: TGCAGTGCTAGAGATCCGGTGAAGAGGACTGAAGCTTTCTTT. This translates into CSARDPVKRTEAFF. This sequence joins TRBV20-1 and TRBJ1-1, with D unclear. Trimming removed 0 bases from V and 5 bases from J, with 13 bases in between. Germline CDR1 reads DFQATT; CDR2 reads SNEGSKA (reference sequence). The CDR3 runs 14 residues.

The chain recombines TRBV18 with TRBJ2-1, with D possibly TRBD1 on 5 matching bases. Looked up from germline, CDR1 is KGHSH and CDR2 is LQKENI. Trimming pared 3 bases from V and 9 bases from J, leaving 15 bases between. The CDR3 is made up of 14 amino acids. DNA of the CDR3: TGTGCCAGCTCACCCCGGAGCCAGGGAAGTGAGCAGTTCTTC. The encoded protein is CASSPRSQGSEQFF.